The clone carrying this TCR beta chain was seen a single time. The data are from a study of control samples from healthy donors and cancer patients. Assay used: immunoSEQ multiplex PCR; TCRdb lists only in-frame clones, some missing. Altogether 150,000 or so clones are present, approximately 92% being singletons, with the ten largest covering 2% to 3%. V was trimmed by 3 bases and J by 3 bases, leaving 5 bases between them. Per the germline V gene, CDR1 is MDHEN and CDR2 is SYDVKM. The CDR3 contains 12 residues. The material sequenced was blood. The receptor's source is a man aged 40-55 years in good health. J is TRBJ1-2 and V is TRBV28; maybe TRBD1 (5 bases). The CDR3 loop reads CASSFRDYGYTF. The CDR3 nucleotides are TGTGCCAGCAGTTTCAGGGACTATGGCTACACCTTC.